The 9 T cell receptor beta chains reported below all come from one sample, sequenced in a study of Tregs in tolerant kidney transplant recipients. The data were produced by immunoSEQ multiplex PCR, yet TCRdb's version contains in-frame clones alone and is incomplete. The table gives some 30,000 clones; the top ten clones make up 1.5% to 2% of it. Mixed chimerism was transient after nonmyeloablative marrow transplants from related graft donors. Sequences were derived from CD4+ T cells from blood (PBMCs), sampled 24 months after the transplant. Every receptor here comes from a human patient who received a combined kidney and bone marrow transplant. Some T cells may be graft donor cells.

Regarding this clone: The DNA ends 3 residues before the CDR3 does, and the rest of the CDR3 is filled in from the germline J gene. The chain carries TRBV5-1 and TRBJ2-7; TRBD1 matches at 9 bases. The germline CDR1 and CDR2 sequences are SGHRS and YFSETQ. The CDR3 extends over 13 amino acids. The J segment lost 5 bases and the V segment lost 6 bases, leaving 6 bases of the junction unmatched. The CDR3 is CASTRDRVDEQYF. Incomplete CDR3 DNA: TGCGCCAGCACCCGGGACAGGGTCGACGAG.

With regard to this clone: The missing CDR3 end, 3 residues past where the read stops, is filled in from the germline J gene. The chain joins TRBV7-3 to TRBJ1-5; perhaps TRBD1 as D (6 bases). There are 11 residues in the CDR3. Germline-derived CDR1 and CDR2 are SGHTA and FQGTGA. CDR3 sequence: CASSFGGPQHF. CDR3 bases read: TGTGCCAGCAGCTTTGGGGGCCCC.

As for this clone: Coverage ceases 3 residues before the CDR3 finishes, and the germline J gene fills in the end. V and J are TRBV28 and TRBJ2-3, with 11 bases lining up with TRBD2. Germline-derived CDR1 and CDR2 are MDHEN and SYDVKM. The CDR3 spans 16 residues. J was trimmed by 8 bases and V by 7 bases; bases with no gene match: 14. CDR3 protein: CASIFSGRAYYATQYF. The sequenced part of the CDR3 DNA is TGTGCCAGCATTTTTAGCGGGAGGGCCTATTACGCTACG.

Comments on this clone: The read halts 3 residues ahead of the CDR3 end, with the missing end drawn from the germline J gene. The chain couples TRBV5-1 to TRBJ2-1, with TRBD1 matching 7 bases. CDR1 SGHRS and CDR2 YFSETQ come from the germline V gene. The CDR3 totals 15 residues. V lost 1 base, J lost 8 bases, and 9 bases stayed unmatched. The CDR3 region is CASSLSGQERDEQFF. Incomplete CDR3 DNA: TGCGCCAGCAGCTTGAGCGGACAGGAAAGGGATGAG.

The sequenced CDR3 bases are TGTGCCAGCAGCTTAGGCGGGAGGATCCTCAATGAG. Protein: CASSLGGRILNE. The entire CDR3 protein reads CASSLGGRILNEQFF. The gene calls are TRBV7-2 and TRBJ2-1, with 8 bases that match TRBD2. The read terminates 3 residues ahead of where the CDR3 ends, so the germline J gene completes it. With 1 base clipped from V and 6 bases from J, the junction kept 5 bases outside the gene matches. The germline gives CDR1 SGHTA, CDR2 FQGNSA. The CDR3 is made up of 15 amino acids.

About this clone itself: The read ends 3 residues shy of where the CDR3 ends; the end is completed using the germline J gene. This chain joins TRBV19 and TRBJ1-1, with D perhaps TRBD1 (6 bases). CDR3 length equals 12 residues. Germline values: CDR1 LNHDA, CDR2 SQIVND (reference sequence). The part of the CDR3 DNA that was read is TGTGCCAGTAGTTCAACAGGGCTGGAA. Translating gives CASSSTGLE. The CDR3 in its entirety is CASSSTGLEAFF.

The CDR3 is CASSLGWTDTTYGYTF. The sequenced CDR3 bases are TGCGCCAGCAGCTTGGGTTGGACAGATACGACCTATGGC. The chain is built from TRBV5-1 and TRBJ1-2, with D perhaps TRBD1 (6 bases). The CDR3 goes on 3 residues after the read ends, and that part is filled in from the germline J gene. Germline values: CDR1 SGHRS, CDR2 YFSETQ. The CDR3 totals 16 residues. V lost 0 bases and J lost 4, with 16 bases in between. Based on the CDR3 plus reference TRBV5-1 and TRBJ1-2, the full variable domain is KAGVTQTPRYLIKTRGQQVTLSCSPISGHRSVSWYQQTPGQGLQFLFEYFSETQRNKGNFPGRFSGRQFSNSRSEMNVSTLELGDSALYLCASSLGWTDTTYGYTFGSGTRLTVV.

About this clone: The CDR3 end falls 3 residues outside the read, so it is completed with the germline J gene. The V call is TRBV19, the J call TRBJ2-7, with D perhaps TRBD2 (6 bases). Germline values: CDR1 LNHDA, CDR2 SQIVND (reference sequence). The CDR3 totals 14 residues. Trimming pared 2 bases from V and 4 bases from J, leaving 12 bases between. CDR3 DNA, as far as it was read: TGTGCCAGTAGTATATTCGGGGGACCGTACGAG. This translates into CASSIFGGPYE. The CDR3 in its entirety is CASSIFGGPYEQYF.

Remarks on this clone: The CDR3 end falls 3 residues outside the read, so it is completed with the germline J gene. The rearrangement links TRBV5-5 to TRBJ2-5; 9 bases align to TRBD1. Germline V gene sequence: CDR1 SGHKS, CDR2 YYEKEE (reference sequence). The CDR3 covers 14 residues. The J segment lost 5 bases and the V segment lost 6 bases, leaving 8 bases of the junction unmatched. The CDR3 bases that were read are TGTGCCAGCACCTGGGGGACAGGGTGGGAGACC. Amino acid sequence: CASTWGTGWET. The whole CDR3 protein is CASTWGTGWETQYF.